Below, 32 T cell receptor beta chains from the same sample are listed, as sequenced in a study of CD8 T cells in ankylosing spondylitis. From the 5' RACE reads, TCRdb called clonotypes with MiXCR, one entry per CDR3 protein. The sample lists around 300,000 distinct CDR3 sequences, 14% to 15% occurring once. Sequenced material: blood, either unsorted or a sorted T cell fraction (not recorded which). The receptor set was obtained from a male donor with ankylosing spondylitis or in good health (not recorded which).

This sequence joins TRBV20-1 and TRBJ2-3; D is undetermined. V lost 3 bases to trimming and J lost 1 base, with 11 bases between them. This CDR3 has 14 residues. Germline CDR1 and CDR2: DFQATT and SNEGSKA (reference sequence). The CDR3 protein is CSASVSSGTDTQYF. CDR3 coding DNA: TGCAGTGCTAGTGTTAGCTCGGGCACAGATACGCAGTATTTT.

The rearrangement uses TRBV20-1 and TRBJ1-1, with 7 bases matching TRBD1. CDR3 length: 15 residues. Germline CDR1 is DFQATT and CDR2 is SNEGSKA (reference sequence). V was clipped by 1 base and J by 4 bases; unmatched bases: 9. For the CDR3, the DNA is TGCAGTGCTAGAGGGAATACAGGGGCGAGCACTGAAGCTTTCTTT. It specifies CSARGNTGASTEAFF.

The chain is built from TRBV29-1 and TRBJ2-3, with D perhaps matching TRBD1 (6 bases). Trimming removed 8 bases from V and 0 bases from J, with 18 bases in between. Germline V CDR1 and CDR2: SQVTM, ANQGSEA. The CDR3 is 15 residues long. The CDR3 sequence: CSSPGRGSSTDTQYF. In DNA form, the CDR3 reads TGCAGCTCCCCGGGTAGGGGGTCTAGCACAGATACGCAGTATTTT.

This clonotype was observed a few times. The chain is built from TRBV6-1 and TRBJ1-3; TRBD1 is a possible D gene (5 bases). CDR1 is MNHNS and CDR2 is SASEGT in the germline V gene. The CDR3 length is 15 residues. Trimming took off 4 bases at V and 3 bases at J, with 13 bases between the two ends. CDR3 in DNA: TGTGCCAGCAGTGTCCCTAGGGGCGATGGAAACACCATATATTTT. Protein: CASSVPRGDGNTIYF.

V is TRBV20-1 and J is TRBJ2-1; maybe TRBD1 (5 bases). V lost 6 bases and J lost 10, with 13 bases in between. Looked up from germline, CDR1 is DFQATT and CDR2 is SNEGSKA (reference sequence). The CDR3 has 11 residues. DNA of the CDR3: TGCAGTGCCCAAGCCAGGGTGGAGCAGTTCTTC. This sequence encodes CSAQARVEQFF.

The genes are TRBV7-2 and TRBJ2-7; 9 bases are a match to TRBD2. The CDR3 is 15 amino acids. With V trimmed by 1 base and J by 1 base, 2 bases remained unmatched. Germline-derived CDR1 and CDR2 are SGHTA and FQGNSA. The chain's CDR3 is CASSLETSGSYEQYF. The CDR3 DNA reads TGTGCCAGCAGCTTAGAGACTAGCGGATCCTACGAGCAGTACTTC.

This chain uses TRBV7-7 with TRBJ2-3; TRBD2 matches 10 bases. CDR3 length equals 15 residues. V lost 2 bases to trimming and J lost 2 bases; unmatched junction nucleotides: 1. Looked up from germline, CDR1 is SSHAT and CDR2 is FNYEAQ (reference sequence). The CDR3 reads CASSLTSGATDTQYF. The CDR3 bases are TGTGCCAGCAGCTTAACTAGCGGGGCCACAGATACGCAGTATTTT.

The chain combines TRBV27 with TRBJ2-3; possible D gene TRBD1, 5 bases. The CDR3 is 14 amino acids. V lost 8 bases and J lost 3, with 15 bases in between. Germline CDR1 and CDR2: MNHEY and SMNVEV (reference sequence). CDR3 region: CASRQGQGTDTQYF. The CDR3 nucleotides are TGTGCCAGCCGACAAGGGCAGGGTACAGATACGCAGTATTTT.

This clonotype was counted only a few times. V is TRBV12-3 or TRBV12-4 and J is TRBJ1-1; D not resolved. The CDR3 contains 13 residues. The V and J ends lost 8 bases and 4 bases respectively, with 14 bases between them. This CDR3 reads CASGSLAGTEAFF. DNA of the CDR3: TGTGCCAGCGGTTCGCTGGCGGGCACTGAAGCTTTCTTT.

This chain links TRBV9 with TRBJ1-4, with TRBD1 identical over 10 bases. V lost 4 bases to trimming and J lost 7 bases; unmatched junction nucleotides: 13. There are 17 residues in the CDR3. In germline, CDR1 is SGDLS, CDR2 YYNGEE. This CDR3 is CASSSRRGQGDVEKLFF. The CDR3 DNA follows: TGTGCCAGCAGCTCGAGGAGAGGACAGGGGGATGTTGAAAAACTGTTTTTT.

This rearrangement joins TRBV7-9 to TRBJ2-7; no definite D call. Germline V gives CDR1 SEHNR, CDR2 FQNEAQ (reference sequence). Trimming pared 3 bases from V and 2 bases from J, leaving 5 bases between. CDR3 size: 12 residues. The CDR3 DNA reads as TGTGCCAGCAGCTTGCTTCCCTACGAGCAGTACTTC. Its translation is CASSLLPYEQYF.

The sample holds a few counts of this clonotype. The V gene is TRBV12-3 or TRBV12-4, the J gene TRBJ1-1, with D possibly TRBD1 on 5 matching bases. V dropped 4 bases and J dropped 2 bases, with 11 bases sitting between them. The CDR3 is 14 residues long. The DNA of the CDR3 is TGTGCCAGCAGTTCCGGGACGATAAACACTGAAGCTTTCTTT. Amino acids: CASSSGTINTEAFF.

The chain recombines TRBV3-1 with TRBJ2-3, with D perhaps TRBD1 (6 bases). CDR3 length: 14 residues. V was cut by 2 bases and J by 2 bases, with 8 bases left in between. Germline V CDR1 and CDR2: LGHDT, YNNKEL (reference sequence). CDR3 sequence reads: CASSQPGHTDTQYF. In DNA form, the CDR3 reads TGTGCCAGCAGCCAACCGGGACACACAGATACGCAGTATTTT.

This clonotype was counted ten times or more. The chain combines TRBV5-1 with TRBJ1-4; tentatively, D is TRBD1 (5 bases). Germline values: CDR1 SGHRS, CDR2 YFSETQ. Trimming removed 0 bases from V and 11 bases from J, with 11 bases in between. The CDR3 sequence is 13 residues long. In DNA form, the CDR3 reads TGCGCCAGCAGCTTGGAAATCGGGGGGAAACTGTTTTTT. It specifies CASSLEIGGKLFF.

This chain uses TRBV4-1 with TRBJ1-2; a weak D match, TRBD1 (6 bases). Looked up from germline, CDR1 is MGHRA and CDR2 is YSYEKL. Trimming shortened V by 7 bases and J by 4 bases, and 16 bases separated the two germline ends. The CDR3 spans 14 residues. CDR3 coding DNA: TGCGCCAGCACCACACAGGGCAGCGGCTATGGCTACACCTTC. This sequence encodes CASTTQGSGYGYTF.

This clonotype has only a few counts. The rearrangement joins TRBV5-6 to TRBJ1-4; the match to TRBD1 covers 11 bases. Trimming at V came to 4 bases and at J to 7 bases, leaving 6 bases not matched to a gene. The germline gives CDR1 SGHDT, CDR2 YYEEEE. This CDR3 comprises 15 residues. Here the CDR3 reads CASSQLGQGGEKLFF. The CDR3 DNA is TGTGCCAGCAGCCAATTGGGACAGGGGGGTGAAAAACTGTTTTTT. The full variable domain, its missing parts supplied by reference TRBV5-6 and TRBJ1-4, is DAGVTQSPTHLIKTRGQQVTLRCSPKSGHDTVSWYQQALGQGPQFIFQYYEEEERQRGNFPDRFSGHQFPNYSSELNVNALLLGDSALYLCASSQLGQGGEKLFFGSGTQLSVL.

This chain links TRBV5-1 with TRBJ2-5; 7 nucleotides agree with TRBD1. Looked up from germline, CDR1 is SGHRS and CDR2 is YFSETQ. Trimming cost V 3 bases and J 0 bases; bases outside gene matches: 8. This CDR3 spans 16 amino acids. CDR3 region: CASSSPGQSNQETQYF. The DNA for the CDR3 is TGCGCCAGCAGCTCACCGGGACAGAGTAACCAAGAGACCCAGTACTTC.

This clonotype was seen a handful of times. This sequence joins TRBV5-1 and TRBJ2-7, with a tentative D call TRBD1 (5 bases). The CDR3 contains 14 residues. V gave up 2 bases and J gave up 3 bases, with 12 bases separating them. The germline gives CDR1 SGHRS, CDR2 YFSETQ. DNA of the CDR3: TGCGCCAGCAGCTTTCCAGGGAAAAACTACGAGCAGTACTTC. Translating it yields CASSFPGKNYEQYF. The complete variable domain, with remaining parts taken from reference TRBV5-1 and TRBJ2-7, reads KAGVTQTPRYLIKTRGQQVTLSCSPISGHRSVSWYQQTPGQGLQFLFEYFSETQRNKGNFPGRFSGRQFSNSRSEMNVSTLELGDSALYLCASSFPGKNYEQYFGPGTRLTVT.

This clonotype was observed a few times. The chain joins TRBV11-2 to TRBJ2-7, with TRBD1 matching over 9 bases. Germline V CDR1 and CDR2: SGHAT, FQNNGV. The CDR3 spans 15 residues. V was clipped by 5 bases and J by 0 bases; unmatched bases: 5. As DNA, the CDR3 is TGTGCCAGCAGCCCACAGGGGGCCTTCTCCTACGAGCAGTACTTC. It translates to CASSPQGAFSYEQYF.

The V call is TRBV6-5, the J call TRBJ2-2, with D unresolved. The V gene lost 2 bases and the J gene lost 5 bases, with 12 bases spanning the gap. The CDR3 spans 15 residues. Germline lookup yields CDR1 MNHEY and CDR2 SVGAGI. CDR3 DNA: TGTGCCAGCAGTTACGGGGAAGTGGGAACCGGGGAGCTGTTTTTT. Translating gives CASSYGEVGTGELFF.

This clonotype has at least ten counts. This chain joins TRBV5-1 and TRBJ2-2; TRBD1 agrees at 7 bases. Germline CDR1 and CDR2: SGHRS and YFSETQ. With V trimmed by 3 bases and J by 3 bases, 5 bases remained unmatched. This CDR3 has 15 amino acids. The CDR3 nucleotides read TGCGCCAGCAGCTGGGGACAGCCCGACACCGGGGAGCTGTTTTTT. It yields the protein CASSWGQPDTGELFF.

DNA of the CDR3: TGCAGCGTTGCAGGTAGCGCGAGCACAGATACGCAGTATTTT. Protein: CSVAGSASTDTQYF. The J gene is TRBJ2-3, the V gene TRBV29-1; D may be TRBD2 (5 bases). Deletions cut 4 bases from V and 0 bases from J, with 11 bases between. The length of the CDR3 is 14 residues. Germline lookup yields CDR1 SQVTM and CDR2 ANQGSEA.

This rearrangement joins TRBV20-1 to TRBJ2-1; TRBD2 matches 11 bases. The CDR3 runs 18 residues. CDR1 and CDR2 (germline): DFQATT, SNEGSKA (reference sequence). The ends lost 3 bases at V and 0 bases at J; junction bases unmatched: 10. For the CDR3, the DNA is TGCAGTGCTAGGTACCTAGCGGGGGGAGTTAGCTCCTACAATGAGCAGTTCTTC. Encoded protein: CSARYLAGGVSSYNEQFF.

This clonotype was detected a few times. The chain has TRBV20-1 and TRBJ1-5; TRBD1 agrees at 9 bases. This CDR3 is 14 amino acids long. Germline values: CDR1 DFQATT, CDR2 SNEGSKA (reference sequence). The CDR3 DNA sequence: TGCAGCGCCCAACGACAGGGGGGGAATCAGCCCCAGCATTTT. Residues: CSAQRQGGNQPQHF.

This clonotype has just a few counts. V usage is TRBV20-1 and J usage is TRBJ2-7, with 8 bases fitting TRBD1. V was pared by 2 bases and J by 0 bases, with 3 bases of the junction left unmatched. The CDR3 has 14 amino acids. Germline values: CDR1 DFQATT, CDR2 SNEGSKA (reference sequence). The CDR3 loop reads CSARRTGLSYEQYF. The CDR3 region has the DNA TGCAGTGCTAGAAGGACAGGGCTCTCCTACGAGCAGTACTTC.

This clonotype has only a few counts. The gene calls are TRBV18 and TRBJ2-1, with no clear D. The CDR3 spans 11 residues. The germline CDR1 and CDR2 sequences are KGHSH and LQKENI. Trimming took off 6 bases at V and 8 bases at J, with 8 bases between the two ends. The chain's CDR3 is CASSQRDEQFF. In nucleotides, the CDR3 is TGTGCCAGCTCCCAGAGAGATGAGCAGTTCTTC.

V gene TRBV5-1 combines with J gene TRBJ2-3; possible D gene TRBD1, 5 bases. V lost 0 bases and J 6 bases, leaving 8 bases between the germline ends. Germline V gene data show CDR1 as SGHRS and CDR2 as YFSETQ. The CDR3 covers 13 residues. CDR3 protein: CASSLGRVDTQYF. DNA of the CDR3: TGCGCCAGCAGCTTGGGCAGGGTCGATACGCAGTATTTT. The variable domain in full, completed from reference TRBV5-1 and TRBJ2-3, reads KAGVTQTPRYLIKTRGQQVTLSCSPISGHRSVSWYQQTPGQGLQFLFEYFSETQRNKGNFPGRFSGRQFSNSRSEMNVSTLELGDSALYLCASSLGRVDTQYFGPGTRLTVL.

This clonotype was detected only a few times. The chain couples TRBV12-3 or TRBV12-4 to TRBJ2-2; TRBD1 aligns across 9 bases. This CDR3 has 15 amino acids. The J segment lost 4 bases and the V segment lost 6 bases, leaving 6 bases of the junction unmatched. CDR3 sequence: CASRGGQGTTGELFF. The CDR3 nucleotides read TGTGCCAGCAGGGGGGGACAGGGTACCACCGGGGAGCTGTTTTTT.

The chain recombines TRBV10-3 with TRBJ1-3, with 8 bases that match TRBD1. The V and J ends lost 6 bases and 0 bases, in that order; junction bases with no gene match: 10. This CDR3 spans 17 amino acids. Germline CDR1 is ENHRY and CDR2 is SYGVKD. The CDR3 reads CAISQAGTGVSGNTIYF. In nucleotides, the CDR3 is TGTGCCATCAGCCAAGCCGGGACAGGAGTCTCTGGAAACACCATATATTTT.

The genes are TRBV20-1 and TRBJ2-1, with D uncertain. CDR1 and CDR2 (germline): DFQATT, SNEGSKA (reference sequence). The CDR3 has 12 amino acids. Trimming removed 5 bases from V and 8 bases from J, with 13 bases in between. In nucleotides, the CDR3 is TGCAGTGCTGGCCCACGTTATGATGAGCAGTTCTTC. This translates into CSAGPRYDEQFF.

This clonotype has a handful of counts. The rearrangement links TRBV20-1 to TRBJ1-5; possibly TRBD1 for D (5 bases). The CDR3 runs 17 residues. V was clipped by 3 bases and J by 2 bases, with 20 bases between them. Germline loops: CDR1 DFQATT, CDR2 SNEGSKA (reference sequence). The CDR3 nucleotides read TGCAGTGCTAGTCCGAGAGGGGTTGAGGTACGCAATCAGCCCCAGCATTTT. The encoded protein is CSASPRGVEVRNQPQHF.

This clonotype was seen a few times. The gene calls are TRBV7-2 and TRBJ2-1; D uncertain. The germline gives CDR1 SGHTA, CDR2 FQGNSA. There are 12 residues in the CDR3. Deletions cut 3 bases from V and 5 bases from J, with 5 bases between. The CDR3 spells CASSFPHNEQFF. For the CDR3, the DNA is TGTGCCAGCAGCTTTCCCCACAATGAGCAGTTCTTC.